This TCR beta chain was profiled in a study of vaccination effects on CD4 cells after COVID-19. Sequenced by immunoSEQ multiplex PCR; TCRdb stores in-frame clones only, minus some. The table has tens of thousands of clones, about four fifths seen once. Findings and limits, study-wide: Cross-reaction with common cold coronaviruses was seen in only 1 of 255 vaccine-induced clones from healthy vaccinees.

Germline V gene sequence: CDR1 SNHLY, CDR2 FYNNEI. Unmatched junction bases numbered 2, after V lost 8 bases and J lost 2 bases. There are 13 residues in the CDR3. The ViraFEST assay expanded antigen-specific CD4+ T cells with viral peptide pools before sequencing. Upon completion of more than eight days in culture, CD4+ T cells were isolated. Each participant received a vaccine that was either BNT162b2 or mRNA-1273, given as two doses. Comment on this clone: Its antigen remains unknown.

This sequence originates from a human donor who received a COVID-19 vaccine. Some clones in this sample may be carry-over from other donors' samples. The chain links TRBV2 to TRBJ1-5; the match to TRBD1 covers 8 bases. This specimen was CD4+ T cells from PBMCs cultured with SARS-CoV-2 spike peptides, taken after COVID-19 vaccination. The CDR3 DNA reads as TGTGCCAGCTCGGACAGGGGCAATCAGCCCCAGCATTTT. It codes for CASSDRGNQPQHF. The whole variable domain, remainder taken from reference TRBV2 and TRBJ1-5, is EPEVTQTPSHQVTQMGQEVILRCVPISNHLYFYWYRQILGQKVEFLVSFYNNEISEKSEIFDDQFSVERPDGSNFTLKIRSTKLEDSAMYFCASSDRGNQPQHFGDGTRLSIL.